This T cell receptor (beta chain) was obtained from a study of cytomegalovirus exposure and HLA in healthy donors. CDR3 size: 12 residues. CDR1 is MRHNA and CDR2 is SNTAGT in the germline V gene. J was trimmed by 5 bases and V by 10 bases; bases with no gene match: 6. 13 Jbeta primers and 60 Vbeta primers were used for the PCR. Under the authors' procedure: A follow-up analysis tallied about 88 million unique TCR beta chains, about 10 million shared. This table comes from immunoSEQ multiplex PCR, and its TCRdb copy is limited to in-frame clones, with some not included. V, J and clone size reflect that table, while D and trimming were determined from the DNA. The sample holds about 130,000 clones, around 87% seen once. Study-level points and caveats: It was in a later analysis that TCR association rates were seen to vary by HLA locus, highest for DRB1 and lowest for HLA-C. Later analysis suggested most CMV-associated TCR beta chains were HLA-restricted. Later, an analysis found that common viral pathogens appeared to be linked with several of the most significant clusters.

With respect to this clone: Its antigen is unknown.

Sequencing was carried out using PBMCs. This TCR was recovered from a woman younger than 45 in good health and CMV-seronegative. The J gene is TRBJ1-1, the V gene TRBV6-4, with 8 nucleotides matching TRBD1. CDR3 nucleotides: TGTGCCAAGGACAGGGTCCAGACTGAAGCTTTCTTT. Translation: CAKDRVQTEAFF.